Following are 21 T cell receptor beta chains from one sample sequenced in a study of blood T cell repertoires in COVID-19. Using immunoSEQ multiplex PCR, the repertoire was profiled, and TCRdb retains in-frame clones only, with some absent. The sample shows some 240,000 clones, around 80% of them seen only once. The sample taken for sequencing was peripheral blood. The receptor source for this set is a woman in her sixties or seventies with acute or convalescent COVID-19.

The chain combines TRBV6-2 or TRBV6-3 with TRBJ2-7, with a possible D match to TRBD1 (5 bases). The germline V gene encodes CDR1 MNHEY and CDR2 SVGEGT. Trimming took 5 bases from V and 3 from J, leaving 5 bases between them. This CDR3 has 11 amino acids. Here the CDR3 DNA reads TGTGCCAGCAGTGACAGCTACGAGCAGTACTTC. It encodes CASSDSYEQYF.

CDR3 residues: CASEDSRRFTQYF. The CDR3 region has the DNA TGTGCCAGCGAGGACAGTAGACGGTTTACCCAGTACTTC. The chain is built from TRBV5-8 and TRBJ2-5; a possible D gene is TRBD1 (6 bases). The germline V and J ends were trimmed by 7 bases and 8 bases, with 18 bases remaining between them. The CDR3 has 13 amino acids. CDR1 is SGHTS, CDR2 YDEGEE, per germline.

This sequence joins TRBV18 and TRBJ2-5, with 13 bases that match TRBD2. V shed 1 base, J shed 5 bases, and the junction held 4 bases outside the gene matches. The CDR3 spans 16 residues. Germline CDR1 is KGHSH and CDR2 is LQKENI. The CDR3 loop is CASSPRTSGGLETQYF. Written as DNA, the CDR3 is TGTGCCAGCTCACCACGGACTAGCGGGGGCCTGGAGACCCAGTACTTC.

This sequence joins TRBV4-2 and TRBJ1-4; D unclear. In germline, CDR1 is LGHNA, CDR2 YNFKEQ. This CDR3 comprises 16 residues. With 0 bases removed from V and 3 bases from J, the gap between germline ends came to 11 bases. The chain's CDR3 is CASSQDRRAPNEKLFF. CDR3 DNA: TGTGCCAGCAGCCAAGATAGGAGGGCCCCTAATGAAAAACTGTTTTTT.

The J gene is TRBJ2-3, the V gene TRBV30, with TRBD2 matching 7 bases. CDR3 length: 13 residues. Germline-derived CDR1 and CDR2 are GTSNPN and SVGIG (reference sequence). The junction had 5 bases not matched to a gene; V was cut back by 2 bases and J by 6 bases. CDR3 sequence reads: CAWSLGGRDTQYF. The DNA of the CDR3 is TGTGCCTGGAGTTTGGGAGGGAGGGATACGCAGTATTTT.

This chain joins TRBV27 and TRBJ2-5, with a weak D call TRBD1 (5 bases). V was cut by 4 bases and J by 5 bases, with 8 bases left in between. Germline CDR1 and CDR2: MNHEY and SMNVEV (reference sequence). This CDR3 has 12 residues. The CDR3 DNA sequence: TGTGCCAGCAGTTACCAGGGTGAGACCCAGTACTTC. It translates to CASSYQGETQYF.

The chain employs TRBV15 and TRBJ1-1; 8 positions agree with TRBD1. V gave up 5 bases and J gave up 3 bases; unmatched junction bases: 5. Per the germline V gene, CDR1 is LNHNV and CDR2 is YYDKDF (reference sequence). CDR3 length equals 14 residues. The DNA of the CDR3 is TGTGCCACCAGCTCAGGGGGCCTGGACACTGAAGCTTTCTTT. It yields the protein CATSSGGLDTEAFF. Using reference TRBV15 and TRBJ1-1 for the parts outside the CDR3, the full variable domain is DAMVIQNPRYQVTQFGKPVTLSCSQTLNHNVMYWYQQKSSQAPKLLFHYYDKDFNNEADTPDNFQSRRPNTSFCFLDIRSPGLGDTAMYLCATSSGGLDTEAFFGQGTRLTVV.

This clone was observed a handful of times. The chain uses TRBV11-2 and TRBJ2-4; D not certain. Trimming pared 4 bases from V and 0 bases from J, leaving 7 bases between. The germline V gene has CDR1 SGHAT and CDR2 FQNNGV. The CDR3 has 14 residues. The DNA of the CDR3 is TGTGCCAGCAGCTCGCCGAGAGCCAAAAACATTCAGTACTTC. Encoded protein: CASSSPRAKNIQYF. The variable domain in full, with the rest retrieved from reference TRBV11-2 and TRBJ2-4, is EAGVAQSPRYKIIEKRQSVAFWCNPISGHATLYWYQQILGQGPKLLIQFQNNGVVDDSQLPKDRFSAERLKGVDSTLKIQPAKLEDSAVYLCASSSPRAKNIQYFGAGTRLSVL.

This clone was observed a handful of times. The V and J genes are TRBV5-1 and TRBJ2-7; 15 positions agree with TRBD2. This CDR3 is 14 amino acids long. CDR1 SGHRS and CDR2 YFSETQ come from the germline V gene. After removal of 4 bases from V and 7 bases from J, the junction contained 3 bases not matched to a gene. The chain's CDR3 is CASSPGLAGGEQYV. The CDR3, as DNA: TGCGCCAGCAGCCCGGGACTAGCGGGGGGTGAGCAGTACGTC.

The chain recombines TRBV18 with TRBJ2-7; 7 bases fit TRBD1. The CDR3 runs 15 residues. Germline loops: CDR1 KGHSH, CDR2 LQKENI. J gave up 4 bases and V 3 bases, and 9 bases lay outside the gene matches. The CDR3 nucleotides read TGTGCCAGCTCACCCCGGGACAGAACTCTTTACGAGCAGTACTTC. It translates to CASSPRDRTLYEQYF.

In DNA form, the CDR3 reads TGTGCCAGCAGCTTAGGTGGTGGGGGGAAGGACTATAATTCACCCCTCCACTTT. It encodes CASSLGGGGKDYNSPLHF. The rearrangement links TRBV7-9 to TRBJ1-6; D is possibly TRBD1 (5 bases). This CDR3 comprises 18 residues. The V and J ends lost 1 base and 3 bases respectively, with 16 bases between them. The germline V gene has CDR1 SEHNR and CDR2 FQNEAQ (reference sequence).

This clone turned up a few times. The chain combines TRBV27 with TRBJ2-3; perhaps TRBD2 as D (6 bases). CDR1 and CDR2 from the germline V gene are MNHEY and SMNVEV (reference sequence). CDR3 size: 14 residues. Trimming cost V 5 bases and J 3 bases, with 12 bases left between them. The CDR3 region has the DNA TGTGCCAGCAGTAGAAAAAGCGGGACAGATACGCAGTATTTT. It encodes CASSRKSGTDTQYF.

This clone was seen only a few times. This rearrangement joins TRBV7-2 to TRBJ2-2, with TRBD1 as a possible D gene (6 bases). CDR1 and CDR2 from the germline V gene are SGHTA and FQGNSA. This CDR3 has 14 amino acids. Trimming took 7 bases from V and 6 from J, leaving 15 bases between them. CDR3 nucleotide sequence: TGTGCCAGCATGACCTTACAGGGATCCGGGGAGCTGTTTTTT. Encoded protein: CASMTLQGSGELFF.

A remark on this clone: One end of the junction does not line up with germline, which may come from a read error. The chain couples TRBV5-1 to TRBJ2-5, with 9 bases matching TRBD1. Looked up from germline, CDR1 is SGHRS and CDR2 is YFSETQ. This CDR3 has 15 amino acids. The CDR3 DNA sequence: TGCGCCAGCATCACCGGGACAGGGAACCAAGGGACCCAGTACTTC. Protein: CASITGTGNQGTQYF.

CDR3 DNA sequence: TGTGCCAGCAGTGTTCTAGCGGGGTTCTCCTACGAGCAGTACTTC. Amino acid sequence: CASSVLAGFSYEQYF. This rearrangement joins TRBV25-1 to TRBJ2-7; 9 bases are a match to TRBD2. The CDR3 has 15 amino acids. The trim removed 4 bases at V and 0 bases at J, leaving 4 bases unmatched. Germline CDR1 and CDR2: MGHDK and SYGVNS.

V usage is TRBV9 and J usage is TRBJ2-7; tentatively, D is TRBD1 (6 bases). The CDR3 runs 15 residues. V lost 5 bases and J 1 base, leaving 16 bases between the germline ends. Per germline, CDR1 SGDLS and CDR2 YYNGEE. The CDR3 spells CASRVNRVISYEQYV. In DNA, the CDR3 is TGTGCCAGCAGGGTCAACAGGGTTATTTCCTACGAGCAGTACGTC.

This clone came up a few times. The chain has TRBV25-1 and TRBJ2-1; 7 bases are a match to TRBD1. Germline CDR1 reads MGHDK; CDR2 reads SYGVNS. The CDR3 loop spans 15 amino acids. After removal of 5 bases from V and 4 bases from J, the junction contained 8 bases not matched to a gene. The CDR3, as DNA: TGTGCCAGCAGTTTAGGGGGCAATGAGTACAATGAGCAGTTCTTC. Translating it yields CASSLGGNEYNEQFF. The whole variable domain, remainder taken from reference TRBV25-1 and TRBJ2-1, is EADIYQTPRYLVIGTGKKITLECSQTMGHDKMYWYQQDPGMELHLIHYSYGVNSTEKGDLSSESTVSRIRTEHFPLTLESARPSHTSQYLCASSLGGNEYNEQFFGPGTRLTVL.

The chain carries TRBV4-2 and TRBJ2-3; TRBD1 matches at 8 bases. Trimming took 2 bases from V and 1 from J; bases not matched to a gene: 11. Germline V gene lookup returns CDR1 LGHNA and CDR2 YNFKEQ. The CDR3 has 18 residues. CDR3 residues: CASSQTGTGGSGTDTQYF. The CDR3 DNA sequence: TGTGCCAGCAGCCAAACGGGGACAGGTGGCAGCGGCACAGATACGCAGTATTTT.

As concerns this clone: The germline gene is not matched at one end of the junction; a read error may be the cause. The chain carries TRBV4-1 and TRBJ2-7, with TRBD2 identical over 11 bases. Per the germline V gene, CDR1 is MGHRA and CDR2 is YSYEKL. The CDR3 length is 17 residues. CDR3 bases: TGCGCCAGCAGCCAAGGGCTAGCGGGGGGCCCTACCTACGTGCAGTACTTC. As protein: CASSQGLAGGPTYVQYF.

This rearrangement joins TRBV5-4 to TRBJ1-5; TRBD1 agrees at 10 bases. Germline V gene sequence: CDR1 SGHNT, CDR2 YYREEE (reference sequence). V was clipped by 0 bases and J by 7 bases; unmatched bases: 1. The CDR3 runs 14 residues. The CDR3 sequence is CASSLGTGGQPQHF. DNA for the CDR3: TGTGCCAGCAGCTTGGGGACAGGGGGACAGCCCCAGCATTTT.

This rearrangement joins TRBV4-1 to TRBJ2-3; 9 bases line up with TRBD2. The V and J ends lost 0 bases and 4 bases, in that order; junction bases with no gene match: 2. This CDR3 has 15 amino acids. The germline gives CDR1 MGHRA, CDR2 YSYEKL. The CDR3 DNA is TGCGCCAGCAGCCAAGAGGCGGGGGGGCCAGATACGCAGTATTTT. It encodes CASSQEAGGPDTQYF.